This paragraph reports one TCR beta chain. Its target is not known. A multiplex PCR was run with 60 Vbeta primers and 13 Jbeta primers. Measured with immunoSEQ multiplex PCR; TCRdb has only the in-frame clones, and not every one. Of 100,000 to 150,000 clones listed, around 68% are singletons. This sample stems from a study of cytomegalovirus exposure and HLA in healthy donors. Notes on the study in general: A link between a missense DCLRE1C variant and TCR beta V- and J-gene trimming emerged from a later analysis. Most subjects' HLA-A and HLA-B alleles were reportedly predicted from TCR beta sequences.

This CDR3 is 17 amino acids long. Germline CDR1 and CDR2: SNHLY and FYNNEI. V lost 4 bases, J lost 0 bases, and 9 bases stayed unmatched. Sequencing input: PBMCs. The clonotype was recovered from a man aged 35 to 55 in good health and CMV-seropositive. The chain uses TRBV2 and TRBJ2-1; 7 bases align to TRBD2. CDR3 sequence (DNA): TGTGCCAGCAGTGTTCCCCCGGGCGGGAGCTCCTACAATGAGCAGTTCTTC. Its protein product is CASSVPPGGSSYNEQFF. The entire variable domain, with the rest obtained from reference TRBV2 and TRBJ2-1, is as follows: EPEVTQTPSHQVTQMGQEVILRCVPISNHLYFYWYRQILGQKVEFLVSFYNNEISEKSEIFDDQFSVERPDGSNFTLKIRSTKLEDSAMYFCASSVPPGGSSYNEQFFGPGTRLTVL.